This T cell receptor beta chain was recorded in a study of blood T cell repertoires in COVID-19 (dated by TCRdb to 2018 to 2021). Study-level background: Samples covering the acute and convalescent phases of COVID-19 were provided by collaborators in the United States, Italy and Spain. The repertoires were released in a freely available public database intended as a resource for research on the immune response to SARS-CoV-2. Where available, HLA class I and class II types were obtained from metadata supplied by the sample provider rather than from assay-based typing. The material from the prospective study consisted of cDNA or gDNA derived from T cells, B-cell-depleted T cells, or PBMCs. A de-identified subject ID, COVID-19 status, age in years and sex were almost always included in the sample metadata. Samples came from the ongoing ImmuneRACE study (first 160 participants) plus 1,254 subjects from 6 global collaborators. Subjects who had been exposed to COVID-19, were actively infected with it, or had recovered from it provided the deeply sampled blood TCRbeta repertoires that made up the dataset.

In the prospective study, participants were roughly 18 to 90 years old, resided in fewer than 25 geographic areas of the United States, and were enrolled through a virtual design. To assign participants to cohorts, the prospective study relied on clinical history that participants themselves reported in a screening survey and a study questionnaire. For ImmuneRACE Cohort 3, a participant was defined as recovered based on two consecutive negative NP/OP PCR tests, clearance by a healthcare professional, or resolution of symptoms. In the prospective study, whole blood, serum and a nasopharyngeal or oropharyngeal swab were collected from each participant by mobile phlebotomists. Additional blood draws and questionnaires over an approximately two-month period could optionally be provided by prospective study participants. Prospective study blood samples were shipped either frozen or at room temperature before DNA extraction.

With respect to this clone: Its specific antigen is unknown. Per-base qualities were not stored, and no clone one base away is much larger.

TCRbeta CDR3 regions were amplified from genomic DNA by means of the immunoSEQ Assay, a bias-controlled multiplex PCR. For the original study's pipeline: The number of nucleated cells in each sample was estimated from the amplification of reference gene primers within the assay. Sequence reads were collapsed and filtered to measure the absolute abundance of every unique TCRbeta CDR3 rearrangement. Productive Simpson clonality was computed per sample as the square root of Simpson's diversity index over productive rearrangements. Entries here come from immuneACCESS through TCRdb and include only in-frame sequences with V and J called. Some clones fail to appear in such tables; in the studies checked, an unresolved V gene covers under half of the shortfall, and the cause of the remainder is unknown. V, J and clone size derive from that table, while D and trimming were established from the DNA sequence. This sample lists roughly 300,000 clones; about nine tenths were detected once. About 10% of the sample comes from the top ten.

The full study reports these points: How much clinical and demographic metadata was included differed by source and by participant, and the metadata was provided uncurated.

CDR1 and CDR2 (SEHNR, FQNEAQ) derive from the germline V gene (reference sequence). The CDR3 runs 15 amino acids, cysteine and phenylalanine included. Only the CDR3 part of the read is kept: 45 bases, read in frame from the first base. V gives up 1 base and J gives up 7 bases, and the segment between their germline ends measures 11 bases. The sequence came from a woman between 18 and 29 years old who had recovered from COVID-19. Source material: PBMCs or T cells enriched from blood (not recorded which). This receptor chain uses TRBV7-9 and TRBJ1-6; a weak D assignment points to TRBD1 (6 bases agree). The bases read TGTGCCAGCAGCTTAGTGGGGGACACCAATTCACCCCTCCACTTT. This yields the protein CASSLVGDTNSPLHF.